This T cell receptor (beta chain) was observed in a study of blood T cells in healthy people across ages (dated by TCRdb to between 2014 and 2016). Regarding the study in general: Template switching captured roughly one uniquely barcoded TCR beta cDNA molecule per two T cells in model experiments. For two donors (one aged 18 to 30 and one aged 80 or older), the study analyzed two additional independent replicas of 1 million unique cDNA reads from the same blood draw. The donors were split into four age groups: young (average 16 years), middle-aged (nearly 40), aged (approximately 60) and long-lived (approximately 89). Donors of different ages were randomly distributed across sequencing lanes to avoid experimental bias. The study measured age-related changes in TCR beta repertoire diversity using deep sequencing normalized with unique cDNA molecular identifiers.

Donors were approximately 42 systemically healthy Caucasian individuals from Russia aged 6 to 90 years. Each donor gave 8 to 10 milliliters of peripheral blood, drawn into EDTA-treated Vacutainer tubes. Ficoll-Paque density-gradient centrifugation was used to isolate PBMCs, with at least 7 million per sample. Total RNA was extracted from PBMCs with Trizol reagent, with at least 6 micrograms obtained per sample. For every donor, an aliquot of PBMCs went through flow cytometry to measure the percentages of naive CD45RAhigh/CD27high T cells. From the germline V gene (reference sequence), CDR1 is LNHDA and CDR2 is SQIVND. The CDR3 has 15 amino acids, counting the end cysteine and phenylalanine. Kept here is only the CDR3 DNA, which spans 45 bases and is read in frame from base 1. After removal of 5 bases from V and 8 bases from J, the junction retains 9 bases not matched to a gene. In regard to this clonotype: Its antigen is still unknown. No qualities accompany the bases; no much larger clone lies one base away.

General study outcomes and caveats: Estimates of total diversity based on one million sequenced T cells were regarded as lower bounds and as underestimates. Observed TCR beta diversity per million T cells fell roughly linearly with age, and a significant reduction was already apparent by age around 44. Compared with the aged group, the long-lived group had more naive CD4+ T cells, fewer expanded clones and increased TCR diversity, suggesting age selection. Because the CMV infection status of the donors was unknown, age-related changes in expanded clonotypes may potentially have been confounded. Bulk unsorted PBMC profiling prevented conclusive comparison of naive and antigen-experienced compartments. There was a strong correlation between observed TCR beta diversity and the percentage of naive T cells measured by flow cytometry.

Library generation was performed with 5' RACE. TCRdb shows the sequencer as Illumina HiSeq 2500. The second PCR ran for roughly 7 to 11 cycles and used a J-beta primer mix along with a sample-barcoded 5' primer. A unique molecular identifier was introduced onto each TCR beta cDNA molecule by a template-switch 5' adaptor carrying 12 random nucleotides. Each sample yielded at least 2.5 million CDR3-containing paired-end reads. First-strand cDNA synthesis was performed from all RNA using the Mint cDNA synthesis kit, with priming by a TRBC-specific oligonucleotide. Following uracil-DNA glycosylase treatment, all cDNA underwent a first 18-cycle PCR with the universal primers M1SS and BC2_uni_R. The authors' pipeline ran thus. For normalization, 1 million high-quality reads were randomly selected from each sample, with every read carrying a distinct molecular identifier. Reads sharing molecular identifiers were discarded rather than binned into consensus sequences. CDR3 identification, clonotype clustering and error correction used MiTCR with a Q25 quality threshold and the strictest error-elimination algorithm. A nonparametric unseen species model with Euler transformation was used to estimate a lower bound on total TCR beta diversity. The raw public data were reprocessed by TCRdb itself: fastp quality trimming at Q25, MiXCR clonotype calling, in-frame beta chains only. Identical CDR3 proteins give one entry, which carries the most common genes and DNA. The V and J calls and clone size come from TCRdb's table, not from the authors' own analysis. Recorded for this sample are 1.5 million to 2 million distinct CDR3 sequences; about 28% of them occurred a single time. The ten largest clones add up to approximately 7.7% of the sample.

This sequence was found in a woman in her twenties or thirties in good health. The receptor chain draws on TRBV19 and TRBJ2-1; TRBD2 fits 10 bases in the junction. Sequencing input: blood. CDR3 region: CASSRLAGRWDEQFF. DNA sequence: TGTGCCAGTAGTCGACTAGCGGGTCGTTGGGATGAGCAGTTCTTC.